The next 24 T cell receptor beta chains were all read from a single sample in a study of shared clonotypes between healthy human individuals. TCRdb's copy holds only in-frame clones and misses some; the assay was immunoSEQ multiplex PCR. Here the sample spans under 1,100,000 clones, approximately 78% being singletons. Sequencing input: memory CD4+ T cells from PBMCs. The subset was: CD45RA-negative fraction. The receptor source for this set is a man between 18 and 29 years old in good health. Some clones in this sample may be carry-over from other donors' samples.

The chain combines TRBV29-1 with TRBJ2-1; 11 nucleotides match TRBD2. V shed 4 bases, J shed 0 bases, and the junction held 11 bases outside the gene matches. The CDR3 spans 18 residues. The V gene's germline CDR1 is SQVTM and CDR2 ANQGSEA. The CDR3 coding sequence is TGCAGCGTTGCCCAGGGACTAGCGGCCCGAAGCTCCTACAATGAGCAGTTCTTC. This codes for CSVAQGLAARSSYNEQFF.

This chain uses TRBV28 with TRBJ2-2; D unresolved. Trimming left V 4 bases short and J 13 bases short, with 10 bases between. This CDR3 has 11 residues. Germline loops: CDR1 MDHEN, CDR2 SYDVKM. The CDR3 DNA is TGTGCCAGCAGTTCGTCCTCGGCGCTGTTTTTT. It specifies CASSSSSALFF.

This clone was recorded once. V is TRBV10-1 and J is TRBJ2-2; maybe TRBD1 (6 bases). Germline assignment: CDR1 WNHNN and CDR2 SYGVQD (reference sequence). The CDR3 sequence is 18 residues long. Trimming removed 3 bases at V and 5 bases at J, with 22 bases between. The CDR3 DNA sequence: TGCGCCAGCAGTGATAGGAACAGGGTCTGTAAGGGGACCGGGGAGCTGTTTTTT. Amino acids: CASSDRNRVCKGTGELFF.

This clone was seen many times. V and J are TRBV25-1 and TRBJ2-4; the D gene could be TRBD1 or TRBD2 (5 bases each). The CDR3 runs 15 residues. In germline, CDR1 is MGHDK, CDR2 SYGVNS. Trimming removed 1 base at V and 3 bases at J, with 10 bases between. Here the CDR3 reads CASSEFRGDKNIQYF. The CDR3, as DNA: TGTGCCAGCAGTGAATTTCGAGGGGACAAAAACATTCAGTACTTC.

CDR3 sequence (DNA): TGTGCCAGTAGTGCTCCGGGACAGGGCTATGGCTACACCTTC. Protein product: CASSAPGQGYGYTF. The chain is built from TRBV19 and TRBJ1-2, with 9 positions matching TRBD1. The CDR3 extends over 14 amino acids. Germline trimming cut 5 bases from V and 4 bases from J; bases unmatched to any gene: 5. In germline, CDR1 is LNHDA, CDR2 SQIVND (reference sequence).

The chain is built from TRBV25-1 and TRBJ1-4; D uncertain. The V gene lost 6 bases and the J gene lost 5 bases, with 13 bases spanning the gap. CDR1 and CDR2 (germline): MGHDK, SYGVNS. The CDR3 length is 14 residues. The CDR3 spells CASRLTNVNEKLFF. CDR3 DNA sequence: TGTGCCAGCAGACTGACGAACGTAAATGAAAAACTGTTTTTT.

This clone was recorded at least ten times. This CDR3 reads CASSLTQTSGSRDTQYF. The CDR3 DNA reads TGTGCCAGCAGCTTAACTCAGACTAGCGGGAGCCGTGATACGCAGTATTTT. The rearrangement links TRBV7-3 to TRBJ2-3; TRBD2 agrees at 12 bases. After removal of 0 bases from V and 6 bases from J, the junction contained 7 bases not matched to a gene. CDR3 length: 17 amino acids. CDR1 and CDR2 (germline): SGHTA, FQGTGA. Together with reference TRBV7-3 and TRBJ2-3, the CDR3 gives the full variable domain: GAGVSQTPSNKVTEKGKYVELRCDPISGHTALYWYRQSLGQGPEFLIYFQGTGAADDSGLPNDRFFAVRPEGSVSTLKIQRTERGDSAVYLCASSLTQTSGSRDTQYFGPGTRLTVL.

The chain employs TRBV11-2 and TRBJ1-3, with D unresolved. Trimming took off 1 base at V and 9 bases at J, with 10 bases between the two ends. Germline CDR1 is SGHAT and CDR2 is FQNNGV. This CDR3 spans 13 amino acids. The CDR3 DNA reads TGTGCCAGCAGCTTAGCTTCGTCTACCACCATATATTTT. This gives the protein CASSLASSTTIYF.

The rearrangement uses TRBV11-2 and TRBJ2-3, with unresolved D. The CDR3 runs to 13 residues. Per the germline V gene, CDR1 is SGHAT and CDR2 is FQNNGV. V shed 1 base and J shed 5 bases, with 7 bases lying between them. Written as DNA, the CDR3 is TGTGCCAGCAGCTTAGTGCCGATAGATACGCAGTATTTT. As protein: CASSLVPIDTQYF.

This clone came up many times. This chain links TRBV5-1 with TRBJ2-1; 10 bases map to TRBD2. This CDR3 region has 15 residues. V lost 0 bases to trimming and J lost 9 bases; unmatched junction nucleotides: 6. Germline values: CDR1 SGHRS, CDR2 YFSETQ. Written as DNA, the CDR3 is TGCGCCAGCAGCTTGGCCCTAGCGGGAGTCAGTGAGCAGTTCTTC. This codes for CASSLALAGVSEQFF.

The chain couples TRBV5-4 to TRBJ2-6, with 7 bases aligning to TRBD2. CDR1 and CDR2 (germline): SGHNT, YYREEE (reference sequence). Trimming removed 3 bases from V and 0 bases from J; junction bases left unmatched: 9. This CDR3 has 18 residues. CDR3 loop: CASSWGGGLSSGANVLTF. The CDR3, as DNA: TGTGCCAGCAGCTGGGGGGGTGGTCTCAGCTCTGGGGCCAACGTCCTGACTTTC.

This clone was seen a handful of times. The rearrangement uses TRBV7-2 and TRBJ1-5; D is perhaps TRBD1 (6 bases). Trimming removed 3 bases from V and 0 bases from J, with 9 bases in between. Germline CDR1 is SGHTA and CDR2 is FQGNSA. The CDR3 contains 15 residues. CDR3 nucleotide sequence: TGTGCCAGCAGCTTCCGGGGACATAGCAATCAGCCCCAGCATTTT. Translation gives CASSFRGHSNQPQHF.

This chain connects TRBV21-1 to TRBJ2-7. TRBV21-1 constitutes a pseudogene. The CDR3 has 13 amino acids. CDR3 amino acids: CASSKGTPRGQYF. In DNA, the CDR3 is TGTGCCAGCAGCAAGGGGACACCGCGGGGGCAGTACTTC.

This chain links TRBV5-1 with TRBJ1-1; a possible D gene is TRBD1 (6 bases). The CDR3 contains 15 residues. The V end lost 0 bases, the J end lost 1 base, and 10 bases lay between the germline ends. Germline V CDR1 and CDR2: SGHRS, YFSETQ. The CDR3 here is CASSLGQDRNTEAFF. For the CDR3, the DNA is TGCGCCAGCAGCTTGGGTCAGGACAGGAACACTGAAGCTTTCTTT.

In its sample, this clone was seen a few times. V gene TRBV5-4 combines with J gene TRBJ2-5; 10 bases fit TRBD1. V shed 3 bases and J 5 bases; nucleotides not matched to a gene: 4. This CDR3 contains 14 residues. Germline V gene sequence: CDR1 SGHNT, CDR2 YYREEE (reference sequence). This chain's CDR3 is CASSSDRGRETQYF. DNA for the CDR3: TGTGCCAGCAGCTCGGACAGGGGGAGGGAGACCCAGTACTTC.

The genes are TRBV4-3 and TRBJ1-2, with a weak D call TRBD1 (5 bases). Trimming cost V 0 bases and J 2 bases, with 10 bases left between them. The CDR3 extends over 15 amino acids. In germline, CDR1 is LGHNA, CDR2 YSLEER. The CDR3 DNA follows: TGCGCCAGCAGCCAAGACGTCTGGGGGAACTATGGCTACACCTTC. This codes for CASSQDVWGNYGYTF.

The chain joins TRBV10-2 to TRBJ2-7; TRBD1 matches 11 bases. This CDR3 region has 17 residues. The germline CDR1 and CDR2 sequences are WSHSY and SAAADI. V was pared by 6 bases and J by 0 bases, with 10 bases of the junction left unmatched. The CDR3 DNA sequence: TGCGCCAGCAGGGACAGGGGGCTTCCCAATAGCTCCTACGAGCAGTACTTC. It encodes CASRDRGLPNSSYEQYF.

The chain couples TRBV5-1 to TRBJ1-5; 7 positions agree with TRBD1. This CDR3 has 14 amino acids. Per the germline V gene, CDR1 is SGHRS and CDR2 is YFSETQ. V dropped 0 bases and J dropped 6; count of bases not matched to a gene: 3. CDR3 in DNA: TGCGCCAGCAGCTTGGAGGGGGCGAGTCAGCCCCAGCATTTT. Translating gives CASSLEGASQPQHF. The full variable domain, completed using reference TRBV5-1 and TRBJ1-5, is KAGVTQTPRYLIKTRGQQVTLSCSPISGHRSVSWYQQTPGQGLQFLFEYFSETQRNKGNFPGRFSGRQFSNSRSEMNVSTLELGDSALYLCASSLEGASQPQHFGDGTRLSIL.

The chain carries TRBV5-6 and TRBJ2-2; D uncertain. There are 15 residues in the CDR3. Germline CDR1 is SGHDT and CDR2 is YYEEEE. Trimming took 3 bases from V and 5 from J, leaving 14 bases between them. The CDR3 coding sequence is TGTGCCAGCAGCTCGGATACTTCGAGGACCGGGGAGCTGTTTTTT. It specifies CASSSDTSRTGELFF.

The chain is built from TRBV6-1 and TRBJ2-1; D is perhaps TRBD1 (5 bases). CDR1 MNHNS and CDR2 SASEGT come from the germline V gene. Trimming shortened V by 4 bases and J by 4 bases, and 14 bases separated the two germline ends. This CDR3 comprises 15 residues. The chain's CDR3 is CASSVGPFGYNEQFF. CDR3 in DNA: TGTGCCAGCAGTGTGGGGCCATTTGGGTACAATGAGCAGTTCTTC.

This clone appeared a few times. The V call is TRBV7-2, the J call TRBJ1-4, with a tentative D call TRBD1 (5 bases). Germline V lookup: CDR1 SGHTA, CDR2 FQGNSA. Trimming pared 4 bases from V and 10 bases from J, leaving 22 bases between. CDR3 size: 16 residues. CDR3 sequence: CASSSQFGMQGSKLFF. For the CDR3, the DNA is TGTGCCAGCAGCTCCCAGTTTGGGATGCAGGGCTCAAAACTGTTTTTT. The full variable domain, its missing parts supplied by reference TRBV7-2 and TRBJ1-4, is GAGVSQSPSNKVTEKGKDVELRCDPISGHTALYWYRQSLGQGLEFLIYFQGNSAPDKSGLPSDRFSAERTGGSVSTLTIQRTQQEDSAVYLCASSSQFGMQGSKLFFGSGTQLSVL.

V gene TRBV25-1 combines with J gene TRBJ2-5, with D perhaps TRBD1 or TRBD2 (5 bases each). Germline assignment: CDR1 MGHDK and CDR2 SYGVNS. The CDR3 has 17 amino acids. Trimming took 5 bases from V and 0 from J, leaving 19 bases between them. The CDR3: CASSPKAGRAYQETQYF. The CDR3 coding sequence is TGTGCCAGCAGTCCTAAGGCGGGCAGGGCGTACCAAGAGACCCAGTACTTC.

This clone was recorded once. The rearrangement joins TRBV6-1 to TRBJ2-5; D is unclear. V was shortened by 4 bases and J by 1 base, with 10 bases between the two germline ends. Germline values: CDR1 MNHNS, CDR2 SASEGT. The CDR3 loop spans 14 amino acids. The CDR3 sequence is CASSVLGSQETQYF. The CDR3 DNA is TGTGCCAGCAGTGTTCTTGGCAGCCAAGAGACCCAGTACTTC.

On this clone itself: Other DNA sequences from this sample encode an identical CDR3 as well. The rearrangement uses TRBV4-3 and TRBJ1-4; D not certain. The CDR3 has 15 residues. Trimming pared 0 bases from V and 4 bases from J, leaving 9 bases between. Germline loops: CDR1 LGHNA, CDR2 YSLEER. CDR3 DNA: TGCGCCAGCAGCCAAGACCGGGCCGTTAATGAAAAACTGTTTTTT. Protein product: CASSQDRAVNEKLFF.